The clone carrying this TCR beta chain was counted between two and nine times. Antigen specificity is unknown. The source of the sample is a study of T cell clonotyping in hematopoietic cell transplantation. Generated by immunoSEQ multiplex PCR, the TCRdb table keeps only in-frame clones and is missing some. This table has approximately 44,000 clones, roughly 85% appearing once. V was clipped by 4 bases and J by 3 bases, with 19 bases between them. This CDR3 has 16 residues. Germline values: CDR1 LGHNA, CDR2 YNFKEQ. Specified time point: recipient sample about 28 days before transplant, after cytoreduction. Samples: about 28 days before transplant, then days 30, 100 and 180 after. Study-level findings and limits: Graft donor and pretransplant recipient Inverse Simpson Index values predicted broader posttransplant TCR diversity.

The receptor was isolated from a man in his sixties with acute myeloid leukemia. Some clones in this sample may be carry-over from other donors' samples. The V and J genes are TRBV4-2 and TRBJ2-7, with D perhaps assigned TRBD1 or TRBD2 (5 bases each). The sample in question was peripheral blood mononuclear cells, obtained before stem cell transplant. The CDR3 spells CASSPTGRDGYYEQYF. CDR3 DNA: TGTGCCAGCAGCCCTACTGGCAGGGACGGGTACTACGAGCAGTACTTC.